This TCR beta chain was obtained from a study of blood T cell repertoires in COVID-19. Turning to the study itself: Donors in the United States, Italy and Spain gave samples during acute or convalescent COVID-19. T cells, B-cell-depleted T cells, or PBMCs provided the cDNA or gDNA that served as material.

The V gene's germline CDR1 is SNHLY and CDR2 FYNNEI. The CDR3 length is 16 residues. With 2 bases clipped from V and 2 bases from J, the junction kept 5 bases outside the gene matches. Original methodology: For nucleated cells, counts were estimated from reference gene primer amplification. Measured with immunoSEQ multiplex PCR; TCRdb has only the in-frame clones, and not every one. V and J calls and clone size follow that table, whereas D and trimming were derived from the DNA. The table records 150,000 to 200,000 clones, about nine tenths of them present only once. Sequences were obtained from peripheral blood. This clonotype was obtained from a man aged 60-69 years with active or convalescent COVID-19. The rearrangement uses TRBV2 and TRBJ2-3, with TRBD1 matching over 9 bases. The CDR3 DNA is TGTGCCAGCAGTGAATGGGACAGGGTTCACACAGATACGCAGTATTTT. Its translation is CASSEWDRVHTDTQYF.